Sequencing of this T cell receptor (beta chain) was carried out in a study of blood T cell repertoires in COVID-19. As for the study in general: From T cells, B-cell-depleted T cells, or PBMCs came the material, which was cDNA or gDNA.

Recruitment covered about 25 US areas and drew participants whose ages spanned roughly 18 to 100 years. Cohorts were based on clinical histories the participants reported. The protocol was immunoSEQ multiplex PCR, while the TCRdb copy is restricted to in-frame clones and leaves out a portion. The sample shows roughly 200,000 clones, 89% of them seen only once. Trimming pared 8 bases from V and 5 bases from J, leaving 21 bases between. The CDR3 is 15 amino acids. Germline V gene sequence: CDR1 MDHEN, CDR2 SYDVKM. The chain combines TRBV28 with TRBJ1-1; tentatively, D is TRBD1 (6 bases). This TCR was sampled from a woman in her thirties or forties with acute COVID-19. Sequencing used PBMCs or T cells enriched from blood (not recorded which). This CDR3 is CASGIQTGTWTEAFF. The CDR3, as DNA: TGTGCCAGCGGGATTCAGACAGGTACGTGGACTGAAGCTTTCTTT.